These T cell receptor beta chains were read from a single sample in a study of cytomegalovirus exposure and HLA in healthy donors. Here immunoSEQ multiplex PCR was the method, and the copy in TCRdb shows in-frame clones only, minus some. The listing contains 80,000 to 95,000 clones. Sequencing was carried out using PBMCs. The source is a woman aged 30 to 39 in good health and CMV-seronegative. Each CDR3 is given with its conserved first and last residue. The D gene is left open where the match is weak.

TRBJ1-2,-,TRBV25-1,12,TGTGCCAGCAGTGATTTGGCAGATGGCTACACCTTC,CASSDLADGYTF
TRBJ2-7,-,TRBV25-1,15,TGTGCCAGCAGCGGAAGGGCGGGAAGCTCCTACGAGCAGTACTTC,CASSGRAGSSYEQYF
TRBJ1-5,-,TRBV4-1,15,TGCGCCAGCAGCCAAGTCCCTCCAAGGGGTCAGCCCCAGCATTTT,CASSQVPPRGQPQHF
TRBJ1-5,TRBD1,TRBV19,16,TGTGCCAGTAGTACTCTAGGACAGGGGGTCAATCAGCCCCAGCATTTT,CASSTLGQGVNQPQHF
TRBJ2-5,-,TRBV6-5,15,TGTGCCAGCAGTTACGGGCAGACCAGACAAGAGACCCAGTACTTC,CASSYGQTRQETQYF
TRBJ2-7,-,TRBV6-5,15,TGTGCCAGCAGCCCAGGGCTTTCCCCCTACAACGAGCAGTACTTC,CASSPGLSPYNEQYF
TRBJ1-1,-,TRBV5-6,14,TGTGCCAGCAGCGGTGGACATATGAACACTGAAGCTTTCTTT,CASSGGHMNTEAFF
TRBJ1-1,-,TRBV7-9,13,TGTGCCAGCAGCCCCGGACAGAACACTGAAGCTTTCTTT,CASSPGQNTEAFF
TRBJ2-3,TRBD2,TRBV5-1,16,TGCGCCAGCAGCTTGGGAGAACTAGCGGGCGGGGATACGCAGTATTTT,CASSLGELAGGDTQYF
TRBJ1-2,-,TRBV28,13,TGTGCCAGCAGTGAGAGCCCGGGGGAAGGCTACACCTTC,CASSESPGEGYTF
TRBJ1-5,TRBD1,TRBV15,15,TGTGCCACCAGCAGAGGCGGGACAGGGGACCAGCCCCAGCATTTT,CATSRGGTGDQPQHF
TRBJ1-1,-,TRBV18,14,TGTGCCAGCTCACCGGGGGCAGGGGCCACTGAAGCTTTCTTT,CASSPGAGATEAFF
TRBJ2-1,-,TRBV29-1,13,TGCAGCGTTGAAGGGCGGGGGCGGCATGAGCAGTTCTTC,CSVEGRGRHEQFF
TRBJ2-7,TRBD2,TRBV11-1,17,TGTGCCAGCAGCAGGGGGGAAGTAGCGGGAGGTTTCTACGAGCAGTACTTC,CASSRGEVAGGFYEQYF
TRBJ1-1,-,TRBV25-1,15,TGTGCCAGCAGTGAATCTGACAGTTTGAACACTGAAGCTTTCTTT,CASSESDSLNTEAFF
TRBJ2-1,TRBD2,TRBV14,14,TGTGCCAGCAGCCAAGCGGGAGGGGGGGATGAGCAGTTCTTC,CASSQAGGGDEQFF
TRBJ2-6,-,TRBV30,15,TGTGCCTGGCAGGGAGGCCACTCTGGGGCCAACGTCCTGACTTTC,CAWQGGHSGANVLTF